This T cell receptor (beta chain) was captured by sequencing in a study of T cells in Graves' hyperthyroidism and ophthalmopathy. The germline V and J ends were trimmed by 0 bases and 3 bases, with 8 bases remaining between them. Germline CDR1 reads DFQATT; CDR2 reads SNEGSKA (reference sequence). The CDR3 has 13 residues. Regions amplified from RNA transcripts were the TCR beta CDR3 regions. During a first-round RT-PCR of the TCR CDR3, the HTBI primer set was used. TCRdb itself ran the multiplex PCR reads through MiXCR, one entry per CDR3 protein. This table holds roughly 630,000 distinct CDR3 sequences, around a sixth found once.

Sequencing was performed on blood. The clonotype originates from a young woman with Graves' hyperthyroidism. This chain connects TRBV20-1 to TRBJ1-1, with D unclear. CDR3 sequence: CSAREGYDTEAFF. In DNA, the CDR3 is TGCAGTGCTAGAGAGGGTTATGACACTGAAGCTTTCTTT.